This T cell receptor beta chain was retrieved from a study of blood T cells in healthy people across ages. As for the study in general: About one barcoded beta molecule per two T cells came from capture by template switching. The study, taken as a whole, reports: There was no known CMV status for donors, so expanded clonotype changes were possibly confounded.

Germline loops: CDR1 ENHRY, CDR2 SYGVKD. Trimming at V came to 10 bases and at J to 5 bases, leaving 8 bases not matched to a gene. This CDR3 contains 13 residues. Worth noting for this clonotype: Antigen specificity is unknown.

The use of a sample-barcoded 5' primer and a J-beta primer mix characterized a second PCR of about 7 to 12 cycles. One entry per CDR3 protein results from TCRdb running MiXCR on the 5' RACE reads. The sample comprises more than 500,000 distinct CDR3 sequences, over 25% of which are singletons, and about 3.9% rests with the top ten. These same records also appear under a second study, on T cells of mothers and their children. This second study notes: Material was donated by three healthy Caucasian mothers and their six children.

This receptor was identified in a boy between 2 and 15 years old in good health. Sequenced sample: blood. The chain uses TRBV10-3 and TRBJ2-3; 8 bases match TRBD1. CDR3 loop: CATTTGAGDTQYF. CDR3 bases: TGTGCCACTACGACAGGGGCGGGAGATACGCAGTATTTT.